This T cell receptor (beta chain) stems from a study of PD-L1 blockade in urothelial cancer. Study overall: Each patient had 0 to 3 earlier chemotherapy regimens. Blood was evaluated 3 weeks (second dose) and 6 weeks after therapy began.

The V gene's germline CDR1 is LNHNV and CDR2 YYDKDF (reference sequence). CDR3 length: 14 amino acids. The germline V and J ends were trimmed by 1 base and 7 bases, with 11 bases remaining between them. Sample time point: peripheral blood 6 weeks after treatment start. Clones were sequenced by immunoSEQ multiplex PCR, and TCRdb holds only the in-frame ones, with some missing. This sample carries some 30,000 clones, 79% of them seen once, and the ten largest clones take about 3%. The J gene is TRBJ1-5, the V gene TRBV15; D gene uncertain. The source of this sequence is a man between 65 and 80 years old with urothelial cancer. Sample: PBMCs, taken around atezolizumab (anti-PD-L1) treatment. CDR3 loop: CATSRGEGGQPQHF. CDR3 coding DNA: TGTGCCACCAGCAGAGGTGAGGGCGGGCAGCCCCAGCATTTT. Full variable domain (remainder filled in from reference TRBV15 and TRBJ1-5): DAMVIQNPRYQVTQFGKPVTLSCSQTLNHNVMYWYQQKSSQAPKLLFHYYDKDFNNEADTPDNFQSRRPNTSFCFLDIRSPGLGDTAMYLCATSRGEGGQPQHFGDGTRLSIL.